This TCR beta chain was sequenced during a study of CD8 T cells in ankylosing spondylitis. A quantitative 5'-RACE method, one with molecular barcodes, was used to make TCR beta libraries. TCRdb ran MiXCR on the 5' RACE reads and lists one entry per CDR3 protein. The sample carries 150,000 to 200,000 distinct CDR3 sequences, around 18% recorded once. Germline V CDR1 and CDR2: ENHRY, SYGVKD. V lost 3 bases to trimming and J lost 2 bases, with 12 bases between them. This CDR3 has 15 residues. Study-wide results and caveats: Within matched ankylosing spondylitis synovial fluid, disease-linked clones were reportedly significantly enriched. Characteristic, it appeared, of ankylosing spondylitis blood was a TCR beta motif of roughly eight highly homologous variants.

This clonotype was detected only a few times. Its cognate antigen is unknown. This chain joins TRBV10-3 and TRBJ2-3; D is perhaps TRBD1 (5 bases). The specimen was blood, either unsorted or a sorted T cell fraction (not recorded which). The sequence derives from a male donor with ankylosing spondylitis or in good health (not recorded which). The CDR3 reads CAISDSQGVTDTQYF. CDR3 DNA: TGTGCCATCAGTGATAGCCAGGGTGTCACAGATACGCAGTATTTT.